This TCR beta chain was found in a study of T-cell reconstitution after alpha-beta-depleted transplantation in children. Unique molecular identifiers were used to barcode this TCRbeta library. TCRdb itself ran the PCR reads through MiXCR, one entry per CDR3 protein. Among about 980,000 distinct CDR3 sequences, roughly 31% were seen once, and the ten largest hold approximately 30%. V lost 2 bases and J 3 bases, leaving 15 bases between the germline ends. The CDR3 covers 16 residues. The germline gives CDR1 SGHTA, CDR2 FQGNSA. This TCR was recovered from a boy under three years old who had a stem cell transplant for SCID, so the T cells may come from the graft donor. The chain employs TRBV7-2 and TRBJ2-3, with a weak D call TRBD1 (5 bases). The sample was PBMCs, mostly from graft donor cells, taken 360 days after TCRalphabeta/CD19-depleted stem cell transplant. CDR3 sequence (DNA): TGTGCCAGCAGCTTACAAGGGGAAAAAGGGACAGATACGCAGTATTTT. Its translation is CASSLQGEKGTDTQYF.